This T cell receptor beta chain was captured by sequencing in a study of shared clonotypes between healthy human individuals. The authors ran unsorted PBMC replicate PCRs on 250 to 350 ng DNA, 25,000 to 35,000 T cell genomes. The team ran DNA from unsorted PBMCs on ten immunoSEQ deep assay plates for sequencing. Profiling relied on immunoSEQ multiplex PCR, and the TCRdb table lists in-frame clones only, not all of them. The table includes 400,000 to 600,000 clones, roughly 85% detected once. The CDR3 spans 14 residues. V lost 0 bases, J lost 9 bases, and 15 bases lay in between. The germline gives CDR1 SGDLS, CDR2 YYNGEE. Researchers drew on about 90 million PBMCs for genomic DNA from unsorted samples.

The TCR comes from a woman aged 40-49 years in good health. Some clones in this sample may be carry-over from other donors' samples. This chain links TRBV9 with TRBJ1-2; possibly TRBD1 for D (5 bases). The sequenced material came from PBMCs. This CDR3 is CASSVVAGTPSYTF. Written as DNA, the CDR3 is TGTGCCAGCAGCGTAGTTGCCGGGACCCCTAGCTACACCTTC.